This note documents a single T cell receptor (beta chain) sequence. The ends lost 8 bases at V and 8 bases at J; junction bases unmatched: 6. There are 12 residues in the CDR3. Germline CDR1 is MNHEY and CDR2 is SVGAGI. The authors produced TCR alpha and TCR beta cDNA libraries with sample barcodes and UMIs by 5'RACE using constant-segment primers. TCRdb passed the 5' RACE reads through MiXCR, listing each CDR3 protein once. The sample includes roughly 340,000 distinct CDR3 sequences, approximately 22% of them seen just once. This record belongs to a study of T-cell memory formation after mild COVID-19.

The sequencing sample was made of PBMCs or a T cell subset sorted from them (not recorded which). The chain employs TRBV6-5 and TRBJ2-1; 7 bases are a match to TRBD2. The origin of this receptor is a young man who had mild COVID-19 (a few samples of this study predate the infection). Cell type and time point are not known. The CDR3 region is CASRGRGDEQFF. DNA for the CDR3: TGTGCCAGCCGGGGTCGGGGGGATGAGCAGTTCTTC.